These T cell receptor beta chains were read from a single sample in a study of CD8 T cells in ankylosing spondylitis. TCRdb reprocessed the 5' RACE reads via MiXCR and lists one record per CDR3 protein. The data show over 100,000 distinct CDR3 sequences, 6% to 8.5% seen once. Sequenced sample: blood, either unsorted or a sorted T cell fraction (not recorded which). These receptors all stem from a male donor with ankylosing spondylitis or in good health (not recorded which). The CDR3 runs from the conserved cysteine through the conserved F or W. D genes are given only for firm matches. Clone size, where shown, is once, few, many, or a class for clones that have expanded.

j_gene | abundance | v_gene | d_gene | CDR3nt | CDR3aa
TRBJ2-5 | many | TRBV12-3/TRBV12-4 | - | TGTGCCAGCAGGACACAAGCGTCCCAAGAGACCCAGTACTTC | CASRTQASQETQYF
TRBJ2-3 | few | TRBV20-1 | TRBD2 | TGCAGTGCGCGACTAGCGGGAGCTTCAGATACGCAGTATTTT | CSARLAGASDTQYF
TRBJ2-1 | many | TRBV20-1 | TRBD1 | TGCAGTGCTAGAGATCCTTTTTCGGGGACAGGTTTTACGAGCTCCTACAATGAGCAGTTCTTC | CSARDPFSGTGFTSSYNEQFF
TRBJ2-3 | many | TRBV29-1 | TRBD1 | TGCAGCGTAACAGGGGGCCCAGATACGCAGTATTTT | CSVTGGPDTQYF
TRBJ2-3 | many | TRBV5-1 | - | TGCGCCAGCGGAACCCTAGCGCAACCCACAGATACGCAGTATTTT | CASGTLAQPTDTQYF
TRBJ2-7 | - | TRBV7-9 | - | TGTGCCAGCAGCGCCGAGTTCGGCGAGCAGTACTTC | CASSAEFGEQYF
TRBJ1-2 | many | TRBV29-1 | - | TGCAGCGTTGCCCTAGCTAACTATGGCTACACCTTC | CSVALANYGYTF
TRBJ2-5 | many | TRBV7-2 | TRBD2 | TGTGCCAGCAGCTTAGTAGCGGGAGGGGAAGAGACCCAGTACTTC | CASSLVAGGEETQYF
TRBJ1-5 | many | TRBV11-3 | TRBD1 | TGTGCCAGCAGCCAAAGGGGGCCGGGGGGCCATAGCAATCAGCCCCAGCATTTT | CASSQRGPGGHSNQPQHF
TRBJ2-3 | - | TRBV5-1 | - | TGCGCCAGCAGCCAAGTGTGGGCAGGCACAGATACGCAGTATTTT | CASSQVWAGTDTQYF
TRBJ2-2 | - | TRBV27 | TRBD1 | TGTGCCAGCAGGATGACAGGGCGGGACACCGGGGAGCTGTTTTTT | CASRMTGRDTGELFF
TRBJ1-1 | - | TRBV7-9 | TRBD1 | TGTGCCAGCAGCTTTAAAGCCCAGGGGGGAAACACTGAAGCTTTCTTT | CASSFKAQGGNTEAFF